A single sample is the source of the 16 T cell receptor beta chains below, sequenced in a study of cytomegalovirus exposure and HLA in healthy donors. Clones were sequenced by immunoSEQ multiplex PCR, and TCRdb holds only the in-frame ones, with some missing. The repertoire holds roughly 130,000 clones, with under 90% as singletons. The sample was PBMCs. The receptors here all came from a man aged 25-45 years in good health and CMV-seronegative.

The rearrangement links TRBV7-6 to TRBJ2-2; 7 bases align to TRBD1. Germline assignment: CDR1 SGHVS and CDR2 FNYEAQ. The CDR3 contains 14 residues. V lost 6 bases to trimming and J lost 5 bases; unmatched junction nucleotides: 6. The CDR3 DNA follows: TGTGCCAGCAGACCAACAGGGGTTACCGGGGAGCTGTTTTTT. This encodes CASRPTGVTGELFF.

In this sample, this clone turned up a few times. The chain recombines TRBV28 with TRBJ1-2; a weak D match, TRBD1 (6 bases). This CDR3 region has 12 residues. V lost 2 bases to trimming and J lost 8 bases, with 9 bases between them. Germline V gene data show CDR1 as MDHEN and CDR2 as SYDVKM. CDR3 amino acids: CASSLLQGGYTF. The DNA for the CDR3 is TGTGCCAGCAGTTTACTACAGGGAGGCTACACCTTC.

The V call is TRBV14, the J call TRBJ2-7; TRBD1 aligns across 9 bases. Per germline, CDR1 SGHDN and CDR2 FVKESK. This CDR3 contains 14 residues. V lost 2 bases and J lost 6; bases outside the gene matches: 5. CDR3 sequence reads: CASSQRDRVAEQYF. The CDR3 DNA sequence: TGTGCCAGCAGCCAACGGGACAGGGTTGCCGAGCAGTACTTC.

The CDR3 coding sequence is TGTGCCAGCAGTTACTCGAGCGCCCCGGAGCTGTTTTTT. Its translation is CASSYSSAPELFF. This chain joins TRBV6-6 and TRBJ2-2, with D hard to call. Trimming removed 0 bases at V and 10 bases at J, with 9 bases between. Germline assignment: CDR1 MNHNY and CDR2 SVGAGI (reference sequence). The CDR3 totals 13 residues.

The chain combines TRBV5-1 with TRBJ1-6; 11 nucleotides line up with TRBD1. The CDR3 is 16 residues long. J gave up 5 bases and V 5 bases, and 6 bases lay outside the gene matches. Per germline, CDR1 SGHRS and CDR2 YFSETQ. For the CDR3, the DNA is TGCGCCAGCAGACAGGACAGGGGGCGGCATAATTCACCCCTCCACTTT. Amino acids: CASRQDRGRHNSPLHF.

The V and J genes are TRBV28 and TRBJ1-2; TRBD1 aligns across 8 bases. Germline V gives CDR1 MDHEN, CDR2 SYDVKM. The CDR3 is 16 amino acids. J gave up 8 bases and V 7 bases, and 18 bases lay outside the gene matches. CDR3 region: CASTTPPGQGGGGYTF. The CDR3 bases are TGTGCCAGCACCACCCCGCCCGGACAGGGAGGAGGAGGCTACACCTTC.

V gene TRBV5-1 combines with J gene TRBJ2-2; 7 bases map to TRBD1. Unmatched junction bases numbered 17, after V lost 7 bases and J lost 8 bases. Germline CDR1 and CDR2: SGHRS and YFSETQ. This CDR3 spans 16 amino acids. CDR3 sequence: CASGTGVDRLSGELFF. CDR3 bases: TGCGCCAGCGGCACGGGTGTGGACAGGCTGTCGGGGGAGCTGTTTTTT.

This chain links TRBV6-1 with TRBJ1-6; 7 nucleotides line up with TRBD1. The CDR3 spans 14 residues. The germline gives CDR1 MNHNS, CDR2 SASEGT. V dropped 11 bases and J dropped 7; count of bases not matched to a gene: 11. The CDR3 loop is CAVTQGLGNSPLHF. The CDR3 nucleotides read TGTGCCGTCACACAGGGGTTAGGAAATTCACCCCTCCACTTT.

J is TRBJ1-6 and V is TRBV19, with D possibly matching TRBD1 (5 bases). CDR1 LNHDA and CDR2 SQIVND come from the germline V gene (reference sequence). V lost 7 bases and J 0 bases, leaving 16 bases between the germline ends. This CDR3 has 17 residues. This CDR3 is CASKARGRSSYNSPLHF. The DNA for the CDR3 is TGTGCCAGTAAGGCTCGGGGGAGGAGCTCCTATAATTCACCCCTCCACTTT. The entire variable domain, with the rest obtained from reference TRBV19 and TRBJ1-6, is as follows: DGGITQSPKYLFRKEGQNVTLSCEQNLNHDAMYWYRQDPGQGLRLIYYSQIVNDFQKGDIAEGYSVSREKKESFPLTVTSAQKNPTAFYLCASKARGRSSYNSPLHFGNGTRLTVT.

The V gene is TRBV20-1, the J gene TRBJ1-1, with D perhaps matching TRBD1 (5 bases). The CDR3 is 11 residues long. Germline V CDR1 and CDR2: DFQATT, SNEGSKA (reference sequence). V was cut by 0 bases and J by 8 bases, with 7 bases left in between. The CDR3 here is CSARDRTEAFF. The CDR3 DNA follows: TGCAGTGCTAGAGATCGGACAGAAGCTTTCTTT.

A note on this clone: Within the sample, other DNA sequences also encode this same CDR3. This chain connects TRBV4-1 to TRBJ2-2; no firm D call. From germline, CDR1 is MGHRA and CDR2 YSYEKL. V was cut by 0 bases and J by 2 bases, with 4 bases left in between. This CDR3 spans 14 amino acids. For the CDR3, the DNA is TGCGCCAGCAGCCAAGACAGAAACACCGGGGAGCTGTTTTTT. This encodes CASSQDRNTGELFF.

CDR3 region: CASSPARGNEQFF. DNA of the CDR3: TGTGCCAGCTCACCTGCACGGGGGAATGAGCAGTTCTTC. The V call is TRBV18, the J call TRBJ2-1; perhaps TRBD2 as D (6 bases). The length of the CDR3 is 13 residues. Trimming removed 3 bases from V and 7 bases from J, with 10 bases in between. CDR1 KGHSH and CDR2 LQKENI come from the germline V gene.

This sequence joins TRBV19 and TRBJ1-4; TRBD1 matches 7 bases. This CDR3 contains 15 residues. V shed 5 bases, J shed 10 bases, and the junction held 13 bases outside the gene matches. Germline CDR1 is LNHDA and CDR2 is SQIVND (reference sequence). CDR3 bases: TGTGCCAGTAGTGACGACAGGGCCCTGGGGGGAAAACTGTTTTTT. This encodes CASSDDRALGGKLFF. Full variable domain (missing parts from reference TRBV19 and TRBJ1-4): DGGITQSPKYLFRKEGQNVTLSCEQNLNHDAMYWYRQDPGQGLRLIYYSQIVNDFQKGDIAEGYSVSREKKESFPLTVTSAQKNPTAFYLCASSDDRALGGKLFFGSGTQLSVL.

The CDR3 loop reads CASSDNPDSNTEAFF. The CDR3 DNA is TGTGCCAGCAGTGACAACCCCGACAGTAACACTGAAGCTTTCTTT. This chain joins TRBV6-4 and TRBJ1-1, with D possibly matching TRBD1 (5 bases). This CDR3 spans 15 amino acids. Germline V gene sequence: CDR1 MRHNA, CDR2 SNTAGT. V was trimmed by 2 bases and J by 2 bases, leaving 12 bases between them.

In its sample, this clone was seen once. The V and J genes are TRBV7-8 and TRBJ2-1; 7 bases agree with TRBD2. Germline CDR1 and CDR2: SGHVS and FQNEAQ. The J segment lost 10 bases and the V segment lost 3 bases, leaving 9 bases of the junction unmatched. This CDR3 has 14 amino acids. The DNA for the CDR3 is TGTGCCAGCAGCTTGGGGGAATTTAGCGGGGAGCAGTTCTTC. This codes for CASSLGEFSGEQFF.

This clone was counted only a few times. V gene TRBV7-9 combines with J gene TRBJ1-2; TRBD1 is a possible D gene (5 bases). The germline CDR1 and CDR2 sequences are SEHNR and FQNEAQ (reference sequence). V was shortened by 0 bases and J by 8 bases, with 7 bases between the two germline ends. CDR3 length equals 12 residues. The CDR3 DNA reads TGTGCCAGCAGCTTAGCAGGGGTCGGCTACACCTTC. It encodes CASSLAGVGYTF.